This T cell receptor (beta chain) was recorded in a study of blood T cell repertoires in COVID-19. On the study more broadly: COVID-19 samples collected from the United States, Italy and Spain covered acute and convalescent phases. The cDNA or gDNA used as material had been derived from T cells, B-cell-depleted T cells, or PBMCs.

Original processing methods: Amplification from reference gene primers served as the basis for estimated nucleated cell counts. Sequenced by immunoSEQ multiplex PCR; TCRdb stores in-frame clones only, minus some. V and J calls and clone size are as listed in that table; D and trimming were resolved from the DNA. The data hold over 250,000 clones, with approximately 83% observed a single time. The CDR3 totals 14 residues. V lost 7 bases and J 4 bases, leaving 17 bases between the germline ends. The germline CDR1 and CDR2 sequences are LGHNT and FRNRAP. This receptor was taken from a woman aged 70-85 years with acute or convalescent COVID-19. J is TRBJ2-7 and V is TRBV12-5; the D gene is possibly TRBD1 (7 bases). Input material: peripheral blood. CDR3 in amino acids: CASAPSGGGYEQYF. CDR3 nucleotides: TGTGCTAGTGCCCCCTCAGGGGGAGGTTACGAGCAGTACTTC.